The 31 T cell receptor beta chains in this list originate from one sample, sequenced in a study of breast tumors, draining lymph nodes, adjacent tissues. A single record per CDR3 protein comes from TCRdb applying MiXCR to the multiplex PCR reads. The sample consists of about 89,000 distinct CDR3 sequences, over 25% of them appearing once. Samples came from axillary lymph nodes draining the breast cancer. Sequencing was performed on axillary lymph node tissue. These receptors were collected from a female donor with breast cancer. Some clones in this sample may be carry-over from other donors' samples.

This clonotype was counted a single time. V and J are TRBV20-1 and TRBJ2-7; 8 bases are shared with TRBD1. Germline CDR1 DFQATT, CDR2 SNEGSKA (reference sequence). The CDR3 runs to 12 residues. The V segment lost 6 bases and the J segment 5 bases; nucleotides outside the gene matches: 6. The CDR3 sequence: CSAKTGDHEQYF. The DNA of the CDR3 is TGCAGTGCCAAGACAGGGGACCACGAGCAGTACTTC.

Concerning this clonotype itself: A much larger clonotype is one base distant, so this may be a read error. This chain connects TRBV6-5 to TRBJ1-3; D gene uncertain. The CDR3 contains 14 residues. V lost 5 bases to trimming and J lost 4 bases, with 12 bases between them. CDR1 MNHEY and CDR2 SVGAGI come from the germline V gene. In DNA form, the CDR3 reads TGTGCCAGCAGTCCTCCCCCTGCCGGAAACACCATATATTTT. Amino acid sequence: CASSPPPAGNTIYF.

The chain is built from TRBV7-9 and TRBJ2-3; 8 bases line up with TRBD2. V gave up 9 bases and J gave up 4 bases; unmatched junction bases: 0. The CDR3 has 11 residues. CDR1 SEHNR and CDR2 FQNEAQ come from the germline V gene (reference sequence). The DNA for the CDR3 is TGTGCCAGGCGGGGGGCAGATACGCAGTATTTT. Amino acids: CARRGADTQYF.

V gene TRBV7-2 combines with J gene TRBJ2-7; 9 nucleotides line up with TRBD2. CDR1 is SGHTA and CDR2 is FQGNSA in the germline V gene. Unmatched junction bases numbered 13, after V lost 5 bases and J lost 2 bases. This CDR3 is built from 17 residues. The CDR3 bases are TGTGCCAGCAGCCCCCCCCGGACTAGCGAGAAAACCTACGAGCAGTACTTC. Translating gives CASSPPRTSEKTYEQYF.

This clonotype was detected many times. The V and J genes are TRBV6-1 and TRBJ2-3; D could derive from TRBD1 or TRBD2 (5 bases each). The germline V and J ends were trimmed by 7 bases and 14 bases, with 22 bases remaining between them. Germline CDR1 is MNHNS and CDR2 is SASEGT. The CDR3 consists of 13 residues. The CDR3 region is CASTLRVRDGPYF. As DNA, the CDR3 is TGTGCCAGCACCCTCCGGGTTCGGGACGGCCCGTATTTT.

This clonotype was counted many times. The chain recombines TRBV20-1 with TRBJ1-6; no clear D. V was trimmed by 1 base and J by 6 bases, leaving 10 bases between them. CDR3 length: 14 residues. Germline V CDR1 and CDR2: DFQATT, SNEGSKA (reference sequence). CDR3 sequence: CSARGQAGNSPLHF. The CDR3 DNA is TGCAGTGCTAGAGGGCAGGCGGGTAATTCACCCCTCCACTTT.

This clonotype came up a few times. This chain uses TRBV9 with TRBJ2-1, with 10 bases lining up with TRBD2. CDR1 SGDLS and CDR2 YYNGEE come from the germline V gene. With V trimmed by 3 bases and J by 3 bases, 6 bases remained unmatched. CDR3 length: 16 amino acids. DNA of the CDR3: TGTGCCAGCAGCGCCGAACTAGCGGGGAACTACAATGAGCAGTTCTTC. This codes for CASSAELAGNYNEQFF.

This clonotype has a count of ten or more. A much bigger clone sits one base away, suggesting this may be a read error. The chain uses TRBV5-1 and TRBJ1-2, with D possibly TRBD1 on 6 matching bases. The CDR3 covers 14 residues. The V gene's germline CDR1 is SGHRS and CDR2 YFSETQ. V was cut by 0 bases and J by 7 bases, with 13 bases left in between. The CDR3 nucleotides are TGCGCCAGCAGCTTGGGACAGGATTTTAGTGGCTACACCTTC. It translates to CASSLGQDFSGYTF.

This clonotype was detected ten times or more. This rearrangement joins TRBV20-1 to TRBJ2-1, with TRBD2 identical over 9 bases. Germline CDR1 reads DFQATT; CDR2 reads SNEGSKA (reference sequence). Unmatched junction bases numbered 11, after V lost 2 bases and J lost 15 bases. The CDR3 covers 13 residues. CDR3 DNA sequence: TGCAGTGCTAGAAGACTAGCGGTTGAAACGGGGTTCTTC. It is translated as CSARRLAVETGFF.

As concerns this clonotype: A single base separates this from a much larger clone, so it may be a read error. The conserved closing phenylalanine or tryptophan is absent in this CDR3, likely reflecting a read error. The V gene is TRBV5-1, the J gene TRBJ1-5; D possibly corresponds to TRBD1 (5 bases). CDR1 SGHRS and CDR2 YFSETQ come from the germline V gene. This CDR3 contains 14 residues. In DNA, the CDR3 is TGCGCCAGCAGTGCTGGGGGAGGCAATCACCCCCAGCATCTT. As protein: CASSAGGGNHPQHL.

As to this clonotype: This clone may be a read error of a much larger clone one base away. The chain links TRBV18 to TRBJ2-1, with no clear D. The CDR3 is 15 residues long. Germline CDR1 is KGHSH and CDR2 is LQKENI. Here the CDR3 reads CASSPRYVSDNEQFF. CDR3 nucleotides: TGTGCCAGCTCCCCTCGGTACGTCTCCGACAATGAGCAGTTCTTC.

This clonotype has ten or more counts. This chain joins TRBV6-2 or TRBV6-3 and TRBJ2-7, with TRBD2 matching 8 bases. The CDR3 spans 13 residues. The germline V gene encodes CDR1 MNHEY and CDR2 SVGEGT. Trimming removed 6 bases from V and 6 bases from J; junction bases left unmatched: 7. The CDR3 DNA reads TGTGCCAGCAGCAACGGGAGGGCCGTCGAGCAGTACTTC. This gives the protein CASSNGRAVEQYF.

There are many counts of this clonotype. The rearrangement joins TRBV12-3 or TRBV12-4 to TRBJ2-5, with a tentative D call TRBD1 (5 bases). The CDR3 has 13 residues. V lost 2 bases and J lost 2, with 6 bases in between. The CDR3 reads CASSLPGQETQYF. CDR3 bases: TGTGCCAGCAGTTTACCAGGGCAAGAGACCCAGTACTTC.

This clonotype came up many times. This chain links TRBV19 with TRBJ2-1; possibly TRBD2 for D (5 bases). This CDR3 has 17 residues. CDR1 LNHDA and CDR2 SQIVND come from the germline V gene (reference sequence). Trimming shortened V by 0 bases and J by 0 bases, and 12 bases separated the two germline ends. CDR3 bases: TGTGCCAGTAGTATAGATTCGGGATCTAGCTCCTACAATGAGCAGTTCTTC. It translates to CASSIDSGSSSYNEQFF. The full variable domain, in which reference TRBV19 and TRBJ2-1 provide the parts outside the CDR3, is DGGITQSPKYLFRKEGQNVTLSCEQNLNHDAMYWYRQDPGQGLRLIYYSQIVNDFQKGDIAEGYSVSREKKESFPLTVTSAQKNPTAFYLCASSIDSGSSSYNEQFFGPGTRLTVL.

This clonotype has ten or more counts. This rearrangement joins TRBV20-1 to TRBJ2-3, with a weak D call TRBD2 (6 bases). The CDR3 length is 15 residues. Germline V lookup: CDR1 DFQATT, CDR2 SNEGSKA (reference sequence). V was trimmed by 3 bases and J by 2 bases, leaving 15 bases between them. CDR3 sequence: CSASPGGWYTDTQYF. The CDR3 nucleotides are TGCAGTGCTAGCCCAGGAGGGTGGTACACAGATACGCAGTATTTT.

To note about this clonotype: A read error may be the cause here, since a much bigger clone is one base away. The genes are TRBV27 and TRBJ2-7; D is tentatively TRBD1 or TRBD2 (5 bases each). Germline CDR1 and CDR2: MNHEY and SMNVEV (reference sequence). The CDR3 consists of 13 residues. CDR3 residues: CANSFGGGYEQYF. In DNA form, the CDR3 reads TGTGCCAACAGTTTCGGTGGGGGCTACGAGCAGTACTTC.

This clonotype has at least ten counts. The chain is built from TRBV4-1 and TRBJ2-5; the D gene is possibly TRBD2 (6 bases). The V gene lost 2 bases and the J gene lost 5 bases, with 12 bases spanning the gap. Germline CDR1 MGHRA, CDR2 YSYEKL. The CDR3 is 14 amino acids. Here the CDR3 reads CASSQRDLGETQYF. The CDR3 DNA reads TGCGCCAGCAGCCAACGGGACTTAGGGGAGACCCAGTACTTC.

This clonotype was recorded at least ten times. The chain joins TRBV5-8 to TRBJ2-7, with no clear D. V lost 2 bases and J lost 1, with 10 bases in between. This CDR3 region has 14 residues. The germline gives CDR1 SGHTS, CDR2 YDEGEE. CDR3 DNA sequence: TGTGCCAGCAGCTTACACTACAAATCCTACGAGCAGTACTTC. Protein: CASSLHYKSYEQYF. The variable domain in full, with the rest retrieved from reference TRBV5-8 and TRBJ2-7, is EAGVTQSPTHLIKTRGQQATLRCSPISGHTSVYWYQQALGLGLQFLLWYDEGEERNRGNFPPRFSGRQFPNYSSELNVNALELEDSALYLCASSLHYKSYEQYFGPGTRLTVT.

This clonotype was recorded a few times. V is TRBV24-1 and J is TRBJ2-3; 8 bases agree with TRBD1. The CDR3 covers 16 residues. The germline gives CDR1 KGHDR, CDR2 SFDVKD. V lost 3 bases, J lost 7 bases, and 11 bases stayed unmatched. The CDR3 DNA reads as TGTGCCACCAGTGATGGGACAGGTGGCTGGGGTAATACGCAGTATTTT. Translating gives CATSDGTGGWGNTQYF.

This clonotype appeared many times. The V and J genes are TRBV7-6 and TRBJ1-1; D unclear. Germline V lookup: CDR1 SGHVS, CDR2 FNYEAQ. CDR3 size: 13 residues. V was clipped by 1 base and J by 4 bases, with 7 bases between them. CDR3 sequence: CASSLGEGTEAFF. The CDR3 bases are TGTGCCAGCAGCTTAGGGGAGGGCACTGAAGCTTTCTTT.

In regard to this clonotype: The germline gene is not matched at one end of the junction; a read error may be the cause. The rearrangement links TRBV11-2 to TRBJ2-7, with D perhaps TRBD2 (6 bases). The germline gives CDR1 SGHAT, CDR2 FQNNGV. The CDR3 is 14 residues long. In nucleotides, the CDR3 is TGTGCCAGCAGATTAGGGGCTAGCGCCTCCGAGCAGTACTTC. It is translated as CASRLGASASEQYF.

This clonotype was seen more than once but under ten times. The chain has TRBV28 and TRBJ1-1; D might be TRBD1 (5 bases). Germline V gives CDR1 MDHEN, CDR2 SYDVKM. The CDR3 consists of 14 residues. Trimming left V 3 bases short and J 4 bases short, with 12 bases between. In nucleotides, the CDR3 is TGTGCCAGCAGTTTTATGGGGCGGGTCACTGAAGCTTTCTTT. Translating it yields CASSFMGRVTEAFF.

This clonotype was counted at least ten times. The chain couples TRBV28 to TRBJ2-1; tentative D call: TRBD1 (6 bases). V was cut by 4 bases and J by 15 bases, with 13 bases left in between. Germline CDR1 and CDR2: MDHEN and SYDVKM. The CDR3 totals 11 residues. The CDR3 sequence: CASSSNRVPFF. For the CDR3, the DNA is TGTGCCAGCAGTTCCAACAGGGTCCCGTTCTTC.

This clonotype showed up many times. CDR3 residues: CASSISSWNEQFF. The CDR3 DNA reads TGTGCCAGTAGTATTTCTAGCTGGAATGAGCAGTTCTTC. V gene TRBV19 combines with J gene TRBJ2-1; D might be TRBD2 (5 bases). Germline V CDR1 and CDR2: LNHDA, SQIVND (reference sequence). Trimming pared 3 bases from V and 7 bases from J, leaving 10 bases between. The CDR3 length is 13 residues.

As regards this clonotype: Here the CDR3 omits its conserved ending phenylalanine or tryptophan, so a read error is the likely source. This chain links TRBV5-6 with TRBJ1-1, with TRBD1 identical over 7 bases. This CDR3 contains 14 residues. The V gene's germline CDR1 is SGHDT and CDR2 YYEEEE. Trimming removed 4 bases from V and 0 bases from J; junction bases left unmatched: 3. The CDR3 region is CASSRGQLNTEAFL. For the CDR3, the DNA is TGTGCCAGCAGCCGGGGACAGTTGAACACTGAAGCTTTCCTT.

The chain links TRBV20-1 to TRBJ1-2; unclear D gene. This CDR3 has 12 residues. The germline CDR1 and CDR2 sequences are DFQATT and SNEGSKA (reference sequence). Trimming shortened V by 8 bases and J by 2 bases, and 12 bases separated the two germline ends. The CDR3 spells CSPSARNYGYTF. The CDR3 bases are TGCAGTCCCTCAGCGAGGAACTATGGCTACACCTTC.

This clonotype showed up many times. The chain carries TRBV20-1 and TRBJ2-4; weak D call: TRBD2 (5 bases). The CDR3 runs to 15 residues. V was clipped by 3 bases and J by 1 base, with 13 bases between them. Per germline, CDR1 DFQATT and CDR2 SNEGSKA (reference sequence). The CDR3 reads CSASDGIWAKNIQYF. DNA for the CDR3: TGCAGTGCTAGCGACGGGATCTGGGCCAAAAACATTCAGTACTTC.

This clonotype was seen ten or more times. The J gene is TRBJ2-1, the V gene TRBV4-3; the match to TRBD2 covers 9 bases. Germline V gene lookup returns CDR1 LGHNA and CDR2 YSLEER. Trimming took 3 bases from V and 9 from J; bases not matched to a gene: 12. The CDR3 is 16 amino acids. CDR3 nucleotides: TGCGCCAGCAGCCATGCGGGGGTTAGCGGGAGAGGTGAGCAGTTCTTC. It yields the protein CASSHAGVSGRGEQFF.

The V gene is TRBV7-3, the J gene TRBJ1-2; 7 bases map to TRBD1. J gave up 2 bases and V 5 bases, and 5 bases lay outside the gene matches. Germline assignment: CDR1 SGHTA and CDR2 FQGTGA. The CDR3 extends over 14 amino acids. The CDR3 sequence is CASSKGTDNYGYTF. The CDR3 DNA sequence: TGTGCCAGCAGCAAAGGGACAGACAACTATGGCTACACCTTC.

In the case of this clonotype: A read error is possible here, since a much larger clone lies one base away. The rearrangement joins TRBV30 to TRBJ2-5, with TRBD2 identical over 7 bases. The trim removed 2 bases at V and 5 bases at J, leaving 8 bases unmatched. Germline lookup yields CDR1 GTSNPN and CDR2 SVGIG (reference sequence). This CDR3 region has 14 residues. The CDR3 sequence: CAWSRGELMETQYF. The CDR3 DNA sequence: TGTGCCTGGAGTCGGGGGGAGCTCATGGAGACCCAGTACTTC. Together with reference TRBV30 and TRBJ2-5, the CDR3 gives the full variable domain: SQTIHQWPATLVQPVGSPLSLECTVEGTSNPNLYWYRQAAGRGLQLLFYSVGIGQISSEVPQNLSASRPQDRQFILSSKKLLLSDSGFYLCAWSRGELMETQYFGPGTRLLVL.

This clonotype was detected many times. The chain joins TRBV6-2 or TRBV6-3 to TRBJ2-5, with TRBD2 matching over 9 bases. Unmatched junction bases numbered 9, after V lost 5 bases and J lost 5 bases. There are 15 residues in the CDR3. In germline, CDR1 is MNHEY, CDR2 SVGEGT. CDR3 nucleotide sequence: TGTGCCAGCAGTGATAGCGGGAGAAGTTGGGAGACCCAGTACTTC. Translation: CASSDSGRSWETQYF.